This T cell receptor (beta chain) was recorded in a study of T-cell reconstitution after alpha-beta-depleted transplantation in children. This sample's TCRbeta library carried unique molecular identifier barcodes. In TCRdb, the PCR reads were re-called with MiXCR into one record per CDR3 protein. The profile shows about 980,000 distinct CDR3 sequences, around 30% of them singletons. Notes on the study in general: Recipient T cells and thymic progenitors that survived gave rise to the high TCRbeta diversity observed at day 60 in some patients. Several hundred graft clones that had expanded were reportedly the source of alpha-beta T cells about two months after transplant. From newly produced T cells came most of the T-cell counts and diversity one year after transplant.

This clonotype came up a few times. Its matching antigen is unknown. This CDR3 has 13 amino acids. V was shortened by 4 bases and J by 4 bases, with 13 bases between the two germline ends. Germline V CDR1 and CDR2: DFQATT, SNEGSKA (reference sequence). Sequenced material: PBMCs, mostly from graft donor cells, taken 360 days after TCRalphabeta/CD19-depleted stem cell transplant. The chain combines TRBV20-1 with TRBJ1-1; D is perhaps TRBD1 (6 bases). The clonotype originates from a boy less than two years old who had a stem cell transplant for SCID, so the T cells may come from the graft donor. For the CDR3, the DNA is TGCAGTGCTATACAGGGTCTGGGCACTGAAGCTTTCTTT. It translates to CSAIQGLGTEAFF.